This TCR beta chain was documented in a study of T-cell memory formation after mild COVID-19. TCRdb used MiXCR to reprocess the 5' RACE reads, holding one entry per CDR3 protein. The data show nearly 200,000 distinct CDR3 sequences, approximately 20% seen once. This clonotype has just a few counts. The sample taken for sequencing was PBMCs or a T cell subset sorted from them (not recorded which). The clonotype originates from an adult woman who had mild COVID-19 (a few samples of this study predate the infection). Cell type and time point are not known.

The CDR3 nucleotides read TGCAGTGGGGTCAACAACTATGGCTACACCTTC. Translated: CSGVNNYGYTF. J is TRBJ1-2 and V is TRBV20-1; D not resolved. Per the germline V gene, CDR1 is DFQATT and CDR2 is SNEGSKA (reference sequence). V lost 7 bases, J lost 2 bases, and 8 bases lay in between. The CDR3 has 11 amino acids.